This T cell receptor (beta chain) was documented in a study of blood T cell repertoires in COVID-19. This clone was recorded once. The method was immunoSEQ multiplex PCR; TCRdb's version includes in-frame clones alone and lacks a portion of them. This table holds 250,000 to 400,000 clones, 85% to 90% found once. The specimen sequenced was peripheral blood. The receptor comes from a woman younger than 45 with COVID-19, enrolled during active disease.

The CDR3 DNA follows: TGTGCCAGCAGAGACTCGGGACAGGCCTACGAGCAGTACTTC. This gives the protein CASRDSGQAYEQYF. V and J are TRBV2 and TRBJ2-7; 8 bases align to TRBD1. V lost 6 bases and J lost 2; bases outside the gene matches: 6. The CDR3 consists of 14 residues. Germline V gives CDR1 SNHLY, CDR2 FYNNEI.